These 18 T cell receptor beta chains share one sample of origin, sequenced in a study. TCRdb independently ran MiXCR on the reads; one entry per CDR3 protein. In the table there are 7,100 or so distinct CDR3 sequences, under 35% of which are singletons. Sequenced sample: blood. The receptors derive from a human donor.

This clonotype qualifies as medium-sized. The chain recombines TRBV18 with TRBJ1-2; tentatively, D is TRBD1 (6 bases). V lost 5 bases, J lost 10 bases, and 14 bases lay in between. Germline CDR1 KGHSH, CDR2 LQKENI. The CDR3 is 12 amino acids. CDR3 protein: CASSSYREDYTF. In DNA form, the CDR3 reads TGTGCCAGCTCATCTTACAGGGAGGACTACACCTTC.

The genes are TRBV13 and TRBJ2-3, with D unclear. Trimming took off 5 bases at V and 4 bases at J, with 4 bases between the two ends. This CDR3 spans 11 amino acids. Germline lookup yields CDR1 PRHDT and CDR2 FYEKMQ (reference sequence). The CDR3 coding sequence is TGTGCCAGCAGCACATCAGATACGCAGTATTTT. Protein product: CASSTSDTQYF.

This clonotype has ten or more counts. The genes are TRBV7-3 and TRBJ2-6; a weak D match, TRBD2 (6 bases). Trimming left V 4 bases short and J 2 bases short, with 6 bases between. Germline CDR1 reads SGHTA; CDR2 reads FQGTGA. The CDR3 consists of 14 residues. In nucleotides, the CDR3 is TGTGCCAGCAGCTGGGGGGCTGGGGCCAACGTCCTGACTTTC. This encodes CASSWGAGANVLTF.

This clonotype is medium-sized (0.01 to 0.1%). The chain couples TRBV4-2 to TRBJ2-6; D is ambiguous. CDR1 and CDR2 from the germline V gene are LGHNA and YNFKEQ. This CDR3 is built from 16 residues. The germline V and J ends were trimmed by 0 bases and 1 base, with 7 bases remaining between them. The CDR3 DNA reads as TGTGCCAGCAGCCAAGAATCCCTTTCTGGGGCCAACGTCCTGACTTTC. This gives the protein CASSQESLSGANVLTF.

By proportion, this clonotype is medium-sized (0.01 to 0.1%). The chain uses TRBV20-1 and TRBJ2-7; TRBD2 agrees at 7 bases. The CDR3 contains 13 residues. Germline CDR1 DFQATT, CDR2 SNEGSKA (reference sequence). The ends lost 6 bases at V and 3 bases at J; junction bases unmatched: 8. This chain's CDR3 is CSAKAGLDYEQYF. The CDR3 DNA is TGCAGTGCCAAAGCGGGATTGGACTACGAGCAGTACTTC.

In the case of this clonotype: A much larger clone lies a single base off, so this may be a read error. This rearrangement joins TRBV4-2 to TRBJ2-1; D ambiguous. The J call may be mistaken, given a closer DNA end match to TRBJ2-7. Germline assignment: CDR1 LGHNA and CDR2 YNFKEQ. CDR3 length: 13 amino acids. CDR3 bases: TGTGCCAGCAGCGTCCCCTCCTACAATGAGCAGTACTTC. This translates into CASSVPSYNEQYF.

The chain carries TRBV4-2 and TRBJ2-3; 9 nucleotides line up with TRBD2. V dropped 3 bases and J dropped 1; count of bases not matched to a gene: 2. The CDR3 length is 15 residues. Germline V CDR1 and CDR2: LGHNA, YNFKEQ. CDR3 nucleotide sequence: TGTGCCAGCAGCCACCCTAGCGGGGGCACAGATACGCAGTATTTT. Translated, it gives CASSHPSGGTDTQYF.

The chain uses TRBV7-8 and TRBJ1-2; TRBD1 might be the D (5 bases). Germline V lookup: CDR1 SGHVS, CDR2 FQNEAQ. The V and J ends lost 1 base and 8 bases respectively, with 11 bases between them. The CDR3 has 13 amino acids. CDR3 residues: CASSLGGGEGYTF. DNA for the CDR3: TGTGCCAGCAGCTTAGGGGGAGGGGAGGGCTACACCTTC.

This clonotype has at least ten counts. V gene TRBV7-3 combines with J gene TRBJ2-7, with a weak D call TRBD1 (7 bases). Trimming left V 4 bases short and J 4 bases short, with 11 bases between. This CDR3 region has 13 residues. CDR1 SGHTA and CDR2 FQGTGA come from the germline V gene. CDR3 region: CASSSAGGYEQYF. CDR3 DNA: TGTGCCAGCAGCTCCGCAGGGGGGTACGAGCAGTACTTC. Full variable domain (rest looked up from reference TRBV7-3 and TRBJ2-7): GAGVSQTPSNKVTEKGKYVELRCDPISGHTALYWYRQSLGQGPEFLIYFQGTGAADDSGLPNDRFFAVRPEGSVSTLKIQRTERGDSAVYLCASSSAGGYEQYFGPGTRLTVT.

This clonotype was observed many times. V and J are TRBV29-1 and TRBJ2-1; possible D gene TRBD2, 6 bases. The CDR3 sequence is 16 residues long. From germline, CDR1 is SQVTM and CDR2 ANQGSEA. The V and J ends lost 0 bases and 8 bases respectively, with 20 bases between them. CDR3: CSVEDRHTASVDEQFF. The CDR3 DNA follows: TGCAGCGTTGAAGATCGGCATACGGCTAGCGTCGATGAGCAGTTCTTC.

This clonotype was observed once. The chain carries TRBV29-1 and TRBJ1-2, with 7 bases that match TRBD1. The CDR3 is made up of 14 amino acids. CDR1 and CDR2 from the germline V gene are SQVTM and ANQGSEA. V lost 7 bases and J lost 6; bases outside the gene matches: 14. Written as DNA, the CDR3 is TGCAGCGGGGGGGGGCGACAGGGCACCCATGGCTACACCTTC. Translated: CSGGGRQGTHGYTF.

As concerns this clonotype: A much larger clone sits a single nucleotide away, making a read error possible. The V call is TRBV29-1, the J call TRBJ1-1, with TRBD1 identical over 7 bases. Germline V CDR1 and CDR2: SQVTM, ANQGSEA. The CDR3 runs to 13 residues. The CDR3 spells CSVATTGNTEVFF. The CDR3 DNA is TGCAGCGTTGCAACGACAGGGAACACTGAAGTTTTCTTT.

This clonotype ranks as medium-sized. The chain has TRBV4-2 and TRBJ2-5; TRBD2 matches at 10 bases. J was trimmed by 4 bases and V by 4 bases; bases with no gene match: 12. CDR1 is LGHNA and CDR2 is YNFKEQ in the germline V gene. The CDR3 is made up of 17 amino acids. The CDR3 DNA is TGTGCCAGCAGCCTCGCACTAGCGGGGACGGGGGTAGAGACCCAGTACTTC. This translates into CASSLALAGTGVETQYF.

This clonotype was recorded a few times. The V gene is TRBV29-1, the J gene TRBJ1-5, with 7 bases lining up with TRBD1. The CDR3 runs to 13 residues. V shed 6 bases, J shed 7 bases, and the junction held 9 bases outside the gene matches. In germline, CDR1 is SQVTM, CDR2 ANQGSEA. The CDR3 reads CSVGTVPNQPQHF. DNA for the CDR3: TGCAGCGTGGGGACAGTACCAAACCAGCCCCAGCATTTT.

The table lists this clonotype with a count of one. The DNA of the CDR3 is TGCAGCGTTGGGGGGGACCGGCGGGACAGGGTCGCTGAAGCTTTCTTT. Its protein is CSVGGDRRDRVAEAFF. This chain uses TRBV29-1 with TRBJ1-1, with 9 bases lining up with TRBD1. The CDR3 has 16 amino acids. Trimming took 4 bases from V and 6 from J; bases not matched to a gene: 15. In germline, CDR1 is SQVTM, CDR2 ANQGSEA. Supplemented by reference TRBV29-1 and TRBJ1-1, the full variable domain reads SAVISQKPSRDICQRGTSLTIQCQVDSQVTMMFWYRQQPGQSLTLIATANQGSEATYESGFVIDKFPISRPNLTFSTLTVSNMSPEDSSIYLCSVGGDRRDRVAEAFFGQGTRLTVV.

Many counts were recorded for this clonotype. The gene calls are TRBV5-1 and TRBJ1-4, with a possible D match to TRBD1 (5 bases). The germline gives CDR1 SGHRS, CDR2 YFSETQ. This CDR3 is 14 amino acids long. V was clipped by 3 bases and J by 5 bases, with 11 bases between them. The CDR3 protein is CASSYQGPNEKLFF. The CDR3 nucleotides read TGCGCCAGCAGCTATCAGGGTCCGAATGAAAAACTGTTTTTT.

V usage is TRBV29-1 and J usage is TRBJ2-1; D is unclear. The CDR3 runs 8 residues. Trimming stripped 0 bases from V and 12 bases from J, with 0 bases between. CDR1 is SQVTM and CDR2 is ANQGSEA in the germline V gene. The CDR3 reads CSVEEQFF. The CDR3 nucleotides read TGCAGCGTTGAAGAGCAGTTCTTC.

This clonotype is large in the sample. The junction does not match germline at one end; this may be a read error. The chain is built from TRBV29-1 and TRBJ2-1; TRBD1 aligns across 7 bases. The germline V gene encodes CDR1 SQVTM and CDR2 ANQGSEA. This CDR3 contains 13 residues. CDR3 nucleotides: TGCAGCGTAGAAGGGACAGTAAACAATGAGCAGTTCTTC. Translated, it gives CSVEGTVNNEQFF.